These 3 T cell receptor beta chains originate from one sample sequenced in a study of blood T cell repertoires in COVID-19. Measured with immunoSEQ multiplex PCR; TCRdb has only the in-frame clones, and not every one. The table shows hundreds of thousands of clones, with under 90% occurring only once. The specimen sequenced was PBMCs or T cells enriched from blood (not recorded which). These receptors all stem from a woman in her fifties or sixties who had been exposed to COVID-19.

The chain employs TRBV19 and TRBJ1-2; the match to TRBD1 covers 7 bases. The CDR3 totals 14 residues. Trimming removed 4 bases from V and 5 bases from J; junction bases left unmatched: 7. CDR1 is LNHDA, CDR2 SQIVND, per germline (reference sequence). In DNA, the CDR3 is TGTGCCAGTAGTAACCCAGACAGGGCGTATGGCTACACCTTC. As protein: CASSNPDRAYGYTF.

CDR3: CASSSSGVSSYNEQFF. The CDR3 DNA is TGTGCCAGCAGTTCAAGCGGGGTGAGCTCCTACAATGAGCAGTTCTTC. V and J are TRBV6-5 and TRBJ2-1; 7 nucleotides line up with TRBD2. The germline CDR1 and CDR2 sequences are MNHEY and SVGAGI. J gave up 0 bases and V 4 bases, and 6 bases lay outside the gene matches. The length of the CDR3 is 16 residues.

V and J are TRBV10-2 and TRBJ2-5; D unresolved. V dropped 5 bases and J dropped 1 base, with 11 bases sitting between them. This CDR3 comprises 14 residues. CDR1 WSHSY and CDR2 SAAADI come from the germline V gene. The CDR3 DNA follows: TGCGCCAGCAGTTCTAGGAATTTCCAAGAGACCCAGTACTTC. It encodes CASSSRNFQETQYF.